The rows below give T cell receptor beta chains drawn from one sample of a study of blood T cell repertoires in COVID-19. The data were produced by immunoSEQ multiplex PCR, yet TCRdb's version contains in-frame clones alone and is incomplete. The data hold about 130,000 clones, with 80% to 95% observed a single time. Sequencing input: peripheral blood. The receptors come from a man aged 50-59 years with COVID-19, enrolled during active disease. Each CDR3 is given with its conserved first and last residue. Each record gives: CDR3 protein, CDR3 DNA, clone size, D gene, J gene, V gene. D genes are given only for firm matches. Expanded clones are given a class, and other clones once, few, many or no size at all.

CDR3: CASTNGLAGNQETQYF
DNA: TGTGCCAGCACCAACGGGCTAGCGGGGAACCAAGAGACCCAGTACTTC
size: -
D: TRBD2
J: TRBJ2-5
V: TRBV7-9

CDR3: CASSSLRQALRQETQYF
DNA: TGTGCCAGCAGTTCCCTCCGCCAGGCGCTACGCCAAGAGACCCAGTACTTC
size: few
D: -
J: TRBJ2-5
V: TRBV6-2/TRBV6-3

CDR3: CASSYSLPQGTDTQYF
DNA: TGTGCCAGCAGTTACTCTCTCCCGCAGGGTACAGATACGCAGTATTTT
size: -
D: -
J: TRBJ2-3
V: TRBV6-5

CDR3: CASSVGLAGQTGELFF
DNA: TGTGCCAGCAGCGTAGGACTAGCGGGACAAACCGGGGAGCTGTTTTTT
size: -
D: TRBD2
J: TRBJ2-2
V: TRBV9

CDR3: CASSVGTDYGYTF
DNA: TGTGCCAGCAGCGTGGGGACAGACTATGGCTACACCTTC
size: -
D: TRBD1
J: TRBJ1-2
V: TRBV9

CDR3: CASSTGQGGRDTQYF
DNA: TGTGCCAGCAGCACCGGACAGGGAGGGAGAGATACGCAGTATTTT
size: once
D: -
J: TRBJ2-3
V: TRBV7-2

CDR3: CASSLPRGAGGYTEAFF
DNA: TGTGCCAGCAGTCTGCCGAGGGGGGCAGGGGGCTACACTGAAGCTTTCTTT
size: -
D: TRBD1
J: TRBJ1-1
V: TRBV27

CDR3: CASSDPGQGANNEKLFF
DNA: TGTGCCAGCAGTGATCCCGGACAGGGGGCGAACAATGAAAAACTGTTTTTT
size: -
D: TRBD1
J: TRBJ1-4
V: TRBV25-1

CDR3: CATQLADYNEQFF
DNA: TGTGCCACCCAACTAGCGGATTACAATGAGCAGTTCTTC
size: -
D: TRBD2
J: TRBJ2-1
V: TRBV24-1

CDR3: CASRAPGTYYNEQFF
DNA: TGTGCCAGCAGAGCCCCCGGGACTTACTACAATGAGCAGTTCTTC
size: once
D: -
J: TRBJ2-1
V: TRBV6-6

CDR3: CASSFAPGETQYF
DNA: TGTGCCAGCAGCTTCGCTCCGGGAGAGACCCAGTACTTC
size: -
D: -
J: TRBJ2-5
V: TRBV7-2

CDR3: CASSLGGTVSDTQYF
DNA: TGTGCCAGCAGCTTAGGAGGGACAGTTTCAGATACGCAGTATTTT
size: -
D: TRBD1
J: TRBJ2-3
V: TRBV7-2

CDR3: CASSSAGISSGELFF
DNA: TGTGCCAGCAGTTCGGCAGGGATCTCGTCCGGGGAGCTGTTTTTT
size: -
D: -
J: TRBJ2-2
V: TRBV28

CDR3: CASSFRLADYNEQFF
DNA: TGTGCCAGCAGTTTTAGGCTAGCGGACTACAATGAGCAGTTCTTC
size: once
D: TRBD2
J: TRBJ2-1
V: TRBV27

CDR3: CASSQTQGPITEAFF
DNA: TGCGCCAGCAGCCAGACACAGGGGCCGATTACTGAAGCTTTCTTT
size: -
D: TRBD1
J: TRBJ1-1
V: TRBV5-1

CDR3: CASGDRANSNEQFF
DNA: TGTGCCAGCGGTGACAGGGCCAATTCCAATGAGCAGTTCTTC
size: -
D: TRBD1
J: TRBJ2-1
V: TRBV6-6

CDR3: CSVERQGEQETQYF
DNA: TGCAGCGTTGAGAGACAGGGAGAACAAGAGACCCAGTACTTC
size: -
D: TRBD1
J: TRBJ2-5
V: TRBV29-1

CDR3: CAKSEKFTDTQYF
DNA: TGTGCCAAGTCAGAAAAATTCACAGATACGCAGTATTTT
size: -
D: -
J: TRBJ2-3
V: TRBV21-1

CDR3: CASSSIGRVREQYF
DNA: TGTGCCAGCAGCTCCATAGGCAGGGTTCGCGAGCAGTACTTC
size: -
D: -
J: TRBJ2-7
V: TRBV7-2

CDR3: CASSKLSGLDNEQFF
DNA: TGCGCCAGCAGCAAACTTAGCGGTTTGGACAATGAGCAGTTCTTC
size: -
D: -
J: TRBJ2-1
V: TRBV5-1

CDR3: CATARASGLADTQYF
DNA: TGTGCCACCGCCCGGGCTAGCGGGTTGGCAGATACGCAGTATTTT
size: few
D: TRBD2
J: TRBJ2-3
V: TRBV24-1

CDR3: CAISHGTSGSADTQYF
DNA: TGTGCCATCAGTCACGGGACTAGCGGGAGTGCAGATACGCAGTATTTT
size: -
D: TRBD2
J: TRBJ2-3
V: TRBV10-3

CDR3: CSAITRTGDVDEQFF
DNA: TGCAGCGCCATAACCCGGACAGGGGACGTCGATGAGCAGTTCTTC
size: once
D: TRBD1
J: TRBJ2-1
V: TRBV29-1

CDR3: CASSVGEGTSYYEQYF
DNA: TGTGCCAGCAGCGTAGGGGAGGGGACTAGTTACTACGAGCAGTACTTC
size: -
D: TRBD2
J: TRBJ2-7
V: TRBV9

CDR3: CSGQGSRSYNEQFF
DNA: TGCAGCGGCCAGGGGTCACGCTCCTACAATGAGCAGTTCTTC
size: -
D: -
J: TRBJ2-1
V: TRBV29-1

CDR3: CASSPGTRGVYNEQFF
DNA: TGCGCCAGCAGCCCAGGGACTAGAGGCGTCTACAATGAGCAGTTCTTC
size: -
D: TRBD2
J: TRBJ2-1
V: TRBV5-1

CDR3: CASSLNFGGIGQPQHF
DNA: TGTGCCAGCAGCTTAAATTTCGGAGGGATCGGTCAGCCCCAGCATTTT
size: -
D: -
J: TRBJ1-5
V: TRBV7-8

CDR3: CASSPPGTQSYEQYF
DNA: TGTGCCAGCAGCCCACCCGGGACACAATCCTACGAGCAGTACTTC
size: once
D: -
J: TRBJ2-7
V: TRBV5-4

CDR3: CASSIGGVGTEAFF
DNA: TGTGCCAGTAGTATAGGGGGGGTCGGGACTGAAGCTTTCTTT
size: -
D: -
J: TRBJ1-1
V: TRBV19

CDR3: CAWSTPHLGDTEAFF
DNA: TGTGCCTGGAGTACACCCCACCTCGGGGACACTGAAGCTTTCTTT
size: -
D: -
J: TRBJ1-1
V: TRBV30

CDR3: CASSSGLAGAVGNEQFF
DNA: TGTGCCAGCAGCTCGGGACTAGCGGGGGCCGTTGGCAATGAGCAGTTCTTC
size: -
D: TRBD2
J: TRBJ2-1
V: TRBV7-9

CDR3: CASSMDRVAGELFF
DNA: TGTGCCAGTAGTATGGACAGGGTCGCCGGGGAGCTGTTTTTT
size: few
D: TRBD1
J: TRBJ2-2
V: TRBV19

CDR3: CASSSGGVASLVYF
DNA: TGTGCCAGCAGTTCCGGCGGGGTAGCGAGCCTGGTTTACTTC
size: -
D: -
J: TRBJ2-7
V: TRBV28

CDR3: CASSQVHKREVINEQFF
DNA: TGTGCCAGCAGCCAAGTCCACAAGCGGGAGGTGATCAATGAGCAGTTCTTC
size: -
D: TRBD2
J: TRBJ2-1
V: TRBV3-1/TRBV3-2

CDR3: CASSWRPTNEQFF
DNA: TGTGCCAGCAGTTGGAGACCGACCAATGAGCAGTTCTTC
size: -
D: -
J: TRBJ2-1
V: TRBV28

CDR3: CASSYPTLAGGVDTQYF
DNA: TGTGCCAGCAGTTACCCCACCCTAGCGGGAGGGGTCGATACGCAGTATTTT
size: -
D: TRBD2
J: TRBJ2-3
V: TRBV6-2/TRBV6-3

CDR3: CASRGDGLWVDTQYF
DNA: TGTGCCAGCAGGGGAGACGGCCTATGGGTAGATACGCAGTATTTT
size: -
D: -
J: TRBJ2-3
V: TRBV7-9

CDR3: CAIRGAGTSGLTDTQYF
DNA: TGTGCCATCAGAGGCGCCGGGACTAGCGGACTCACAGATACGCAGTATTTT
size: -
D: TRBD2
J: TRBJ2-3
V: TRBV10-3

CDR3: CAISIRAGESTDTQYF
DNA: TGTGCCATCAGTATCCGGGCGGGAGAGAGCACAGATACGCAGTATTTT
size: -
D: TRBD2
J: TRBJ2-3
V: TRBV10-3

CDR3: CASSITGGLEETQYF
DNA: TGTGCCAGTAGTATTACAGGGGGGTTGGAAGAGACCCAGTACTTC
size: -
D: TRBD1
J: TRBJ2-5
V: TRBV19

CDR3: CATSSTSGRTNEQFF
DNA: TGTGCCACCAGTAGCACTAGCGGGAGGACCAATGAGCAGTTCTTC
size: -
D: TRBD2
J: TRBJ2-1
V: TRBV24-1

CDR3: CSQRRVETQYF
DNA: TGCAGTCAAAGAAGAGTAGAGACCCAGTACTTC
size: -
D: -
J: TRBJ2-5
V: TRBV20-1